This T cell receptor beta chain was identified during a study of T cell responses to AZD1222 COVID-19 vaccine. Study outcomes and limitations: With two AZD1222 doses given, Spike-specific TCR breadth and depth both rose. The donors showed a predominance of white British ancestry and of females, with possible underestimation of clonal diversity. Mapped onto spike, vaccine-associated CD4 TCRs spanned it and were dominant at 160-218 and 743-854. Scientists sampled the repertoires only once the peak T cell response had passed.

This table comes from immunoSEQ multiplex PCR, and its TCRdb copy is limited to in-frame clones, with some not included. The sample lists roughly 80,000 clones; 75% to 95% were seen once. This CDR3 is built from 12 residues. The ends were cut back, 6 bases at V and 7 bases at J, with 11 bases in the middle. As to this clone: Antigen unknown.

The source of this sequence is an adult who received the AZD1222 COVID-19 vaccine. The genes are TRBV12-3 or TRBV12-4 and TRBJ2-3; D gene unclear. Sequencing used peripheral blood, obtained 28 days after the second AZD1222 dose. The CDR3 loop is CASSDVRNTQYF. The CDR3 nucleotides are TGTGCCAGCAGCGATGTCCGTAATACGCAGTATTTT.